These 31 T cell receptor beta chains were all obtained from the same sample, sequenced in a study of blood T cells in healthy people across ages. Combining a sample-barcoded 5' primer with a J-beta primer mix, a second PCR ran for roughly 7 to 11 cycles. TCRdb recomputed calls from the 5' RACE reads with MiXCR, one row per CDR3 protein. The sample lists over 950,000 distinct CDR3 sequences, more than 30% occurring once. Sequencing was performed on blood. All receptors derive from a man aged 18 to 30 in good health.

The CDR3 DNA follows: TGCGCCAGCAGCCAAGATATGCAGTACAATGAGCAGTTCTTC. It specifies CASSQDMQYNEQFF. The V gene is TRBV4-3, the J gene TRBJ2-1; D is unresolved. V was clipped by 0 bases and J by 4 bases, with 7 bases between them. The CDR3 loop spans 14 amino acids. Germline CDR1 and CDR2: LGHNA and YSLEER.

Turning to this clonotype: A read error may explain this, as a much larger clone is one base away. V gene TRBV20-1 combines with J gene TRBJ2-1, with a tentative D call TRBD1 (6 bases). The end of the DNA fits TRBJ2-7 better, so the J call may be wrong. Looked up from germline, CDR1 is DFQATT and CDR2 is SNEGSKA (reference sequence). CDR3 length equals 13 residues. The CDR3 is CSARRQVYNEQYF. CDR3 sequence (DNA): TGCAGTGCTAGACGACAGGTTTACAATGAGCAGTACTTC.

The chain combines TRBV20-1 with TRBJ1-2; TRBD1 matches at 8 bases. Germline lookup yields CDR1 DFQATT and CDR2 SNEGSKA (reference sequence). CDR3 size: 17 residues. V lost 3 bases to trimming and J lost 8 bases; unmatched junction nucleotides: 20. CDR3 in DNA: TGCAGTGCTAGGGGTCCCTCCGGGACAGGCAATGGAAGCGGCTACACCTTC. This translates into CSARGPSGTGNGSGYTF.

The rearrangement uses TRBV6-1 and TRBJ2-5, with D tentatively TRBD2 (5 bases). Trimming stripped 6 bases from V and 7 bases from J, with 9 bases between. CDR1 is MNHNS and CDR2 is SASEGT in the germline V gene. There are 11 residues in the CDR3. DNA for the CDR3: TGTGCCAGCAGGAAGGGAGTGACCCAGTACTTC. Its protein is CASRKGVTQYF.

The V and J genes are TRBV6-5 and TRBJ2-1; D gene unclear. Germline-derived CDR1 and CDR2 are MNHEY and SVGAGI. The CDR3 sequence is 12 residues long. The ends were cut back, 10 bases at V and 8 bases at J, with 15 bases in the middle. The CDR3 region is CATAVNEDEQFF. In DNA form, the CDR3 reads TGTGCCACCGCAGTTAACGAGGATGAGCAGTTCTTC.

V usage is TRBV4-2 and J usage is TRBJ2-2; 7 bases are a match to TRBD2. Germline CDR1 LGHNA, CDR2 YNFKEQ. The CDR3 sequence is 16 residues long. V shed 4 bases, J shed 3 bases, and the junction held 8 bases outside the gene matches. This chain's CDR3 is CASSPDPAGDTGELFF. CDR3 DNA sequence: TGTGCCAGCAGCCCGGATCCGGCGGGGGACACCGGGGAGCTGTTTTTT.

This clonotype has just a few counts. The J gene is TRBJ1-1, the V gene TRBV10-3; D gene uncertain. Trimming removed 3 bases from V and 3 bases from J, with 11 bases in between. This CDR3 has 14 residues. Germline values: CDR1 ENHRY, CDR2 SYGVKD. The CDR3 spells CAISDPRADTEAFF. For the CDR3, the DNA is TGTGCCATCAGTGACCCACGGGCAGACACTGAAGCTTTCTTT.

V gene TRBV28 combines with J gene TRBJ1-1, with D possibly matching TRBD1 (6 bases). V lost 5 bases, J lost 8 bases, and 12 bases lay in between. Germline V gene data show CDR1 as MDHEN and CDR2 as SYDVKM. This CDR3 has 12 residues. The chain's CDR3 is CASSTLQGEAFF. The CDR3 DNA is TGTGCCAGCAGTACATTACAGGGCGAAGCTTTCTTT. Based on the CDR3 plus reference TRBV28 and TRBJ1-1, the full variable domain is DVKVTQSSRYLVKRTGEKVFLECVQDMDHENMFWYRQDPGLGLRLIYFSYDVKMKEKGDIPEGYSVSREKKERFSLILESASTNQTSMYLCASSTLQGEAFFGQGTRLTVV.

This clonotype was detected many times. CDR3 nucleotide sequence: TGCGCCAGCAGCTTGGAGCCGGGTTCCTACGAGCAGTACTTC. Translated: CASSLEPGSYEQYF. The chain combines TRBV5-1 with TRBJ2-7; no clear D gene. V shed 0 bases and J shed 1 base, with 8 bases lying between them. CDR1 and CDR2 (germline): SGHRS, YFSETQ. The CDR3 sequence is 14 residues long. Full variable domain (remainder filled in from reference TRBV5-1 and TRBJ2-7): KAGVTQTPRYLIKTRGQQVTLSCSPISGHRSVSWYQQTPGQGLQFLFEYFSETQRNKGNFPGRFSGRQFSNSRSEMNVSTLELGDSALYLCASSLEPGSYEQYFGPGTRLTVT.

The chain couples TRBV20-1 to TRBJ2-7, with 8 bases identical to TRBD1. J was trimmed by 4 bases and V by 6 bases; bases with no gene match: 8. This CDR3 is built from 13 residues. Germline CDR1 DFQATT, CDR2 SNEGSKA (reference sequence). CDR3 nucleotides: TGCAGTGCAAGGGACAGGCGGGCTTACGAGCAGTACTTC. Protein product: CSARDRRAYEQYF.

Of note for this clonotype: A clone one base away is much larger, so this may be a read error. The chain carries TRBV6-5 and TRBJ2-5; no clear D. The J call may be wrong; the DNA end is better matched by TRBJ2-1. This CDR3 has 13 residues. Germline CDR1 and CDR2: MNHEY and SVGAGI. The CDR3 DNA reads TGTGCCAGCAGTTACAGGGAACAAGAGACCCAGTTCTTC. This translates into CASSYREQETQFF.

Note on this clonotype: This clone may be a read error of a much larger clone one base away. V usage is TRBV7-2 and J usage is TRBJ2-1; 9 nucleotides match TRBD1. The CDR3 runs 15 residues. Germline lookup yields CDR1 SGHTA and CDR2 FQGNSA. With V trimmed by 6 bases and J by 4 bases, 7 bases remained unmatched. CDR3 DNA sequence: TGTGCCAGCAGACCTGACAGGGGGGCTTACAATGAGCAGTTCTTC. It encodes CASRPDRGAYNEQFF.

This clonotype showed up just a few times. The genes are TRBV12-3 or TRBV12-4 and TRBJ1-6; 7 nucleotides align to TRBD1. With 5 bases clipped from V and 5 bases from J, the junction kept 6 bases outside the gene matches. This CDR3 is 15 amino acids long. The CDR3 DNA reads TGTGCCAGCAGTCCCCGGGACAGCAATAATTCACCCCTCCACTTT. Its protein is CASSPRDSNNSPLHF.

The rearrangement uses TRBV2 and TRBJ1-2, with TRBD1 identical over 7 bases. V trimming: 7 bases; J trimming: 2 bases; junction bases outside the gene matches: 4. In germline, CDR1 is SNHLY, CDR2 FYNNEI. The CDR3 contains 13 residues. CDR3 sequence: CASTDRDNYGYTF. As DNA, the CDR3 is TGTGCCAGCACAGACAGGGACAACTATGGCTACACCTTC.

This clonotype was seen a handful of times. The rearrangement joins TRBV7-9 to TRBJ2-1; D remains unclear. This CDR3 is built from 13 residues. Trimming pared 6 bases from V and 8 bases from J, leaving 14 bases between. CDR1 and CDR2 (germline): SEHNR, FQNEAQ (reference sequence). The CDR3: CASSQTPGHEQFF. CDR3 DNA: TGTGCCAGCAGTCAGACCCCCGGCCATGAGCAGTTCTTC.

This clonotype was counted a few times. The chain combines TRBV6-2 or TRBV6-3 with TRBJ1-1; the D gene is possibly TRBD1 (5 bases). V dropped 2 bases and J dropped 4 bases, with 11 bases sitting between them. The CDR3 spans 14 residues. CDR1 is MNHEY, CDR2 SVGEGT, per germline. This chain's CDR3 is CASSYKGSVTEAFF. The CDR3 region has the DNA TGTGCCAGCAGTTACAAGGGGTCGGTCACTGAAGCTTTCTTT.

V gene TRBV7-9 combines with J gene TRBJ1-2; TRBD1 might be the D (5 bases). The CDR3 loop spans 14 amino acids. Germline CDR1 SEHNR, CDR2 FQNEAQ (reference sequence). The ends were cut back, 6 bases at V and 4 bases at J, with 15 bases in the middle. DNA for the CDR3: TGTGCCAGCAGTTCAGCGGGGGAAGGCTATGGCTACACCTTC. Its protein is CASSSAGEGYGYTF.

This sequence joins TRBV20-1 and TRBJ1-5; no clear D gene. CDR1 is DFQATT, CDR2 SNEGSKA, per germline (reference sequence). V was pared by 5 bases and J by 2 bases, with 7 bases between. The CDR3 runs to 12 residues. The CDR3 coding sequence is TGCAGTGCTGATGTTGGCAATCAGCCCCAGCATTTT. It codes for CSADVGNQPQHF.

The genes are TRBV6-6 and TRBJ2-7, with TRBD1 matching over 7 bases. V lost 5 bases to trimming and J lost 1 base; unmatched junction nucleotides: 8. The CDR3 sequence is 15 residues long. CDR1 and CDR2 from the germline V gene are MNHNY and SVGAGI (reference sequence). Here the CDR3 DNA reads TGTGCCAGCAGTCCGACCTGGGACAGATCCTACGAGCAGTACTTC. It codes for CASSPTWDRSYEQYF.

This chain joins TRBV9 and TRBJ2-2; 8 positions agree with TRBD2. The germline gives CDR1 SGDLS, CDR2 YYNGEE. With 3 bases clipped from V and 7 bases from J, the junction kept 2 bases outside the gene matches. This CDR3 has 13 residues. The CDR3 DNA follows: TGTGCCAGCAGCGCCAGCGGGAGCGGGGAGCTGTTTTTT. It codes for CASSASGSGELFF.

This chain links TRBV6-5 with TRBJ2-5; no firm D call. Trimming stripped 2 bases from V and 11 bases from J, with 18 bases between. The CDR3 runs 14 residues. Germline V lookup: CDR1 MNHEY, CDR2 SVGAGI. The CDR3 sequence: CASSYATFQFGQYF. CDR3 DNA sequence: TGTGCCAGCAGTTACGCGACCTTTCAATTTGGGCAGTACTTC.

This clonotype has at least ten counts. The chain uses TRBV20-1 and TRBJ1-2; D uncertain. The germline gives CDR1 DFQATT, CDR2 SNEGSKA (reference sequence). The CDR3 is 13 amino acids. V was trimmed by 1 base and J by 4 bases, leaving 10 bases between them. The chain's CDR3 is CSARAYTTYGYTF. In DNA, the CDR3 is TGCAGTGCTAGAGCGTACACCACCTATGGCTACACCTTC.

V is TRBV6-5 and J is TRBJ2-2; D assignment may be TRBD1 or TRBD2 (5 bases each). CDR1 is MNHEY and CDR2 is SVGAGI in the germline V gene. The CDR3 runs 15 residues. V shed 4 bases and J shed 3 bases, with 12 bases lying between them. CDR3 in DNA: TGTGCCAGCAGTTCCCCCTGGGACGACACCGGGGAGCTGTTTTTT. This sequence encodes CASSSPWDDTGELFF.

The CDR3 DNA follows: TGTGCCATCAGTGAGGGACTTTCCAATGAGCAGTACTTC. Its translation is CAISEGLSNEQYF. The chain links TRBV10-3 to TRBJ2-7; a weak D match, TRBD2 (5 bases). This CDR3 spans 13 amino acids. V was clipped by 2 bases and J by 7 bases, with 12 bases between them. CDR1 is ENHRY, CDR2 SYGVKD, per germline.

V and J are TRBV7-2 and TRBJ1-2, with D possibly TRBD1 on 6 matching bases. Germline CDR1 is SGHTA and CDR2 is FQGNSA. The CDR3 length is 16 residues. Trimming stripped 1 base from V and 4 bases from J, with 16 bases between. The CDR3, as DNA: TGTGCCAGCAGCTTAGGTTCAGGGACACCGACCTATGGCTACACCTTC. Its translation: CASSLGSGTPTYGYTF.

This chain links TRBV7-9 with TRBJ2-3, with TRBD2 identical over 9 bases. V lost 5 bases and J lost 1; bases outside the gene matches: 4. Germline V gives CDR1 SEHNR, CDR2 FQNEAQ (reference sequence). The CDR3 is 15 residues long. This chain's CDR3 is CASSPRLAGTDTQYF. CDR3 in DNA: TGTGCCAGCAGCCCGAGACTAGCGGGCACAGATACGCAGTATTTT.

V usage is TRBV14 and J usage is TRBJ1-1; D not certain. V lost 4 bases and J 0 bases, leaving 12 bases between the germline ends. Germline V lookup: CDR1 SGHDN, CDR2 FVKESK. This CDR3 has 15 amino acids. The CDR3 sequence: CASSPLRRVNTEAFF. The CDR3 DNA reads as TGTGCCAGCAGCCCCCTACGGCGAGTGAACACTGAAGCTTTCTTT.

This clonotype was seen a handful of times. V and J are TRBV5-5 and TRBJ1-4, with D possibly being TRBD1 (6 bases). Per the germline V gene, CDR1 is SGHKS and CDR2 is YYEKEE (reference sequence). V lost 4 bases and J lost 7, with 17 bases in between. The CDR3 covers 15 residues. For the CDR3, the DNA is TGTGCCAGCAGCAGAACTTCAGGGGCGGGTGAAAAACTGTTTTTT. Translation: CASSRTSGAGEKLFF. Full variable domain (missing parts from reference TRBV5-5 and TRBJ1-4): DAGVTQSPTHLIKTRGQQVTLRCSPISGHKSVSWYQQVLGQGPQFIFQYYEKEERGRGNFPDRFSARQFPNYSSELNVNALLLGDSALYLCASSRTSGAGEKLFFGSGTQLSVL.

This clonotype appeared a few times. This chain uses TRBV11-2 with TRBJ2-2, with D perhaps given as TRBD1 or TRBD2 (5 bases each). The V end lost 5 bases, the J end lost 6 bases, and 19 bases lay between the germline ends. This CDR3 is 16 amino acids long. Per the germline V gene, CDR1 is SGHAT and CDR2 is FQNNGV. CDR3 residues: CASSDPARGVAGELFF. CDR3 DNA: TGTGCCAGCAGCGATCCCGCAAGGGGAGTCGCCGGGGAGCTGTTTTTT.

V usage is TRBV25-1 and J usage is TRBJ1-2, with D maybe TRBD1 (6 bases). Germline V gene data show CDR1 as MGHDK and CDR2 as SYGVNS. The CDR3 has 14 residues. The V end lost 2 bases, the J end lost 7 bases, and 14 bases lay between the germline ends. The CDR3: CASSEVVGGGGYTF. CDR3 sequence (DNA): TGTGCCAGCAGTGAAGTCGTGGGAGGGGGTGGCTACACCTTC.

The chain carries TRBV20-1 and TRBJ2-1, with 12 bases fitting TRBD2. Germline V gene sequence: CDR1 DFQATT, CDR2 SNEGSKA (reference sequence). CDR3 length: 15 residues. V lost 3 bases to trimming and J lost 10 bases; unmatched junction nucleotides: 10. This chain's CDR3 is CSARFLAGGRGEQFF. Written as DNA, the CDR3 is TGCAGTGCTAGGTTTCTAGCGGGGGGGAGAGGAGAGCAGTTCTTC.